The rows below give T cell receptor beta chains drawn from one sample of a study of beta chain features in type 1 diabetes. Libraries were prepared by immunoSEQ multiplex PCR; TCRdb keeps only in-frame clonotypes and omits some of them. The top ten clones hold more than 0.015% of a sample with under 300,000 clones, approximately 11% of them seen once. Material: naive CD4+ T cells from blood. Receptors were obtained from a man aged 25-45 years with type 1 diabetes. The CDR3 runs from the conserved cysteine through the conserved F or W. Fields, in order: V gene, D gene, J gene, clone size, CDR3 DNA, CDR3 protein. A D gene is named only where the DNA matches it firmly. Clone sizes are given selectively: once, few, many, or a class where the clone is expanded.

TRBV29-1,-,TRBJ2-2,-,TGCAGCGTTGTAGGAGGGAACACCGGGGAGCTGTTTTTT,CSVVGGNTGELFF
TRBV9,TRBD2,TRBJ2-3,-,TGTGCCAGCAGCGTAACTAGCGGCCCTAGCACAGATACGCAGTATTTT,CASSVTSGPSTDTQYF
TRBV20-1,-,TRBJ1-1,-,TGCAGTGCTGGGGGGGATATTGAAGCTTTCTTT,CSAGGDIEAFF
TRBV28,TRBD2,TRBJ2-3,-,TGTGCCAGCAGCCCGGGGGGGAGGACGCAGTATTTT,CASSPGGRTQYF
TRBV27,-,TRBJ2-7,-,TGTGCCAGCAGCTTTCGTCAGGGAAACTACGAGCAGTACTTC,CASSFRQGNYEQYF
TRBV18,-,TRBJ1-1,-,TGTGCCAGCTCACTCGACAGCTCGAACACTGAAGCTTTCTTT,CASSLDSSNTEAFF
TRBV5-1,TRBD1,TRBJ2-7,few,TGCGCCAGCAGCGTAGACAGGGCCGAGCAGTACTTC,CASSVDRAEQYF
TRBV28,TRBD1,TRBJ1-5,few,TGTGCCAGCAGTTCCGGACAGGGGAGACAGCCCCAGCATTTT,CASSSGQGRQPQHF
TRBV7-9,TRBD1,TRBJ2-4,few,TGTGCCAGCAGCTTAGAGGGGGCAGCGCTCGCAAACATTCAGTACTTC,CASSLEGAALANIQYF
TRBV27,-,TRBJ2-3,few,TGTGCCAGCAGTCCGGGCACAGATACGCAGTATTTT,CASSPGTDTQYF
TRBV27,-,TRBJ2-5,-,TGTGCCAGCAGTTTACGCAGACAAGAGACCCAGTACTTC,CASSLRRQETQYF
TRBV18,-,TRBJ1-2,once,TGTGCCAGCTCACCAAACCCAGGGCTTAACTATGGCTACACCTTC,CASSPNPGLNYGYTF
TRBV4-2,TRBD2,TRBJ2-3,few,TGTGCCAGCAGCCAATTAGCGGGGGGCACAGATACGCAGTATTTT,CASSQLAGGTDTQYF
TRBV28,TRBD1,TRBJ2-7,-,TGTGCCAGCACCCCAAGGGGCGACAGGGGTTACGAGCAGTACTTC,CASTPRGDRGYEQYF
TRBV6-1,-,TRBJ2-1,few,TGTGCCAGCACTGACGCCTACAATGAGCAGTTCTTC,CASTDAYNEQFF
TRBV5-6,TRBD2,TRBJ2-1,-,TGTGCCAGCAGCTTGAGCGGGGCTAACTACAATGAGCAGTTCTTC,CASSLSGANYNEQFF
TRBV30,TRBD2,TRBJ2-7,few,TGTGCCTCGCATTGGGGGGGGTCCTACGAGCAGTACTTC,CASHWGGSYEQYF
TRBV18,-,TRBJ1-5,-,TGTGCCAGCTCACCACAACCGAGACAGCCCCAGCATTTT,CASSPQPRQPQHF
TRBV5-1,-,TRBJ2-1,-,TGCGCCAGCAGCTCGTCCGGGACTTCCAAATCCTACAATGAGCAGTTCTTC,CASSSSGTSKSYNEQFF
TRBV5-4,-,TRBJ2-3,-,TGTGCCAGCAGCTTGGGGCAGGGACACACAGATACGCAGTATTTT,CASSLGQGHTDTQYF
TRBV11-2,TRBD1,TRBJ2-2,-,TGTGCCAGCAGCCAGCGGACAGGGGGATCCGGGGAGCTGTTTTTT,CASSQRTGGSGELFF
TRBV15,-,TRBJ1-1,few,TGTGCCACCAGCAGAGTGGGGACTGGGAACACTGAAGCTTTCTTT,CATSRVGTGNTEAFF
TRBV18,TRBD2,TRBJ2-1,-,TGTGCCAGCTCACCAGAGAGGGGAGGGACCTACAATGAGCAGTTCTTC,CASSPERGGTYNEQFF
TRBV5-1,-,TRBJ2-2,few,TGCGCCAGCAGCGTGGGACAGAACACCGGGGAGCTGTTTTTT,CASSVGQNTGELFF
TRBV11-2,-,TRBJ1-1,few,TGTGCCAGCAGCAACAACAGGGCCACTGAAGCTTTCTTT,CASSNNRATEAFF
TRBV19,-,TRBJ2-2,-,TGTGCCAGTAATACCCGGGACTCCCGGAGCGCCGGGGAGCTGTTTTTT,CASNTRDSRSAGELFF
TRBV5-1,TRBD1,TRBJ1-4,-,TGCGCCAGCGGCCCCGGGACAGGGGGCGAAAAACTGTTTTTT,CASGPGTGGEKLFF
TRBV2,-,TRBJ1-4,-,TGTGCCAGCAAACGGGGGTCTAATGAAAAACTGTTTTTT,CASKRGSNEKLFF
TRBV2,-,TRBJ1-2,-,TGTGCCAGCAGTGAGGAACAGGCGGCTGGCTACACCTTC,CASSEEQAAGYTF
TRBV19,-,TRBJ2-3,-,TGTGCCAGTAGTGACAGTTCACCCGCAGATACGCAGTATTTT,CASSDSSPADTQYF
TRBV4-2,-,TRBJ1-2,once,TGTGCCAGCAGCCAAGATGAGAACCTCTATGGCTACACCTTC,CASSQDENLYGYTF
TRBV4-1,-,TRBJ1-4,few,TGCGCCAGCAGCCGCCCCGGGGAAAAACTGTTTTTT,CASSRPGEKLFF
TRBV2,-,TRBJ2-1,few,TGTGCCAGCAGCCCCCAATACAATGAGCAGTTCTTC,CASSPQYNEQFF
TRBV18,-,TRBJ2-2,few,TGTGCCAGCTCCCAACAGGGGAACACCGGGGAGCTGTTTTTT,CASSQQGNTGELFF
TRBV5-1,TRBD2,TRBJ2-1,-,TGCGCCAGCAGCTTGGGACTAGCGGGGGACAATGAGCAGTTCTTC,CASSLGLAGDNEQFF
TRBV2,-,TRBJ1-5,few,TGTGCCAGCAGTGAAGAGAGTTCCAATCAGCCCCAGCATTTT,CASSEESSNQPQHF
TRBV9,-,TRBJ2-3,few,TGTGCCAGCAGCGTGGAGGGGCCGCACACAGATACGCAGTATTTT,CASSVEGPHTDTQYF
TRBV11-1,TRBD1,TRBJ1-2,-,TGTGCCAGCAGCAGAACAGGGGTGACGGGCTACACCTTC,CASSRTGVTGYTF
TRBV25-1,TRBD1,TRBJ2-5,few,TGTGCCAGCAGTGCGTTGGACAGGATCCAAGAGACCCAGTACTTC,CASSALDRIQETQYF
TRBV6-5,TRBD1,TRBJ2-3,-,TGTGCCAGCAGTTACTCGGGACAGGGTGTGGGTACGCAGTATTTT,CASSYSGQGVGTQYF
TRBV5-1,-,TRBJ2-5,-,TGCGCCAGCTCCTCCGTTCGTGAAGAGACCCAGTACTTC,CASSSVREETQYF
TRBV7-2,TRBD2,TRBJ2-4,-,TGTGCCAGCAGCGTACTAGCGGGGGGGGAAAACATTCAGTACTTC,CASSVLAGGENIQYF
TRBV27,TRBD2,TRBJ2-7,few,TGTGCCAGCAGTTTGACTAGCGGGGGAGGTGAGCAGTACTTC,CASSLTSGGGEQYF
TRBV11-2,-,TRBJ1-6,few,TGTGCCAGCAGCTTAAGGCAGACTTATAATTCACCCCTCCACTTT,CASSLRQTYNSPLHF
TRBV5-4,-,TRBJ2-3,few,TGTGCCAGCAGCTTGGATGCTCTGGCCCAGTATTTT,CASSLDALAQYF
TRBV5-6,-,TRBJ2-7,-,TGTGCCAGCAGCTTGATAGACAGCAACTACGAGCAGTACTTC,CASSLIDSNYEQYF
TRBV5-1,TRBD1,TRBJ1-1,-,TGCGCCAGCACCCCCGGGACAGGGGGTCACACTGAAGCTTTCTTT,CASTPGTGGHTEAFF
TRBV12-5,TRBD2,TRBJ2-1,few,TGTGCTAGTGGGATCGGGGGGGGCAATGAGCAGTTCTTC,CASGIGGGNEQFF
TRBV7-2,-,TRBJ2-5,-,TGTGCCAGCAGCTTATTCCCAGGGGTGCAGACCCAGTACTTC,CASSLFPGVQTQYF
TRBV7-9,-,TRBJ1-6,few,TGTGCCAGCAGCTTAAGCAGGGGAAGCCATTCACCCCTCCACTTT,CASSLSRGSHSPLHF
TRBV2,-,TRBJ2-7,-,TGTGCCAGCAGACAGGAGGGGGAGCAGTACTTC,CASRQEGEQYF
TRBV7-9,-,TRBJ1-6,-,TGTGCCGGAGGAGTTGGGAGCTCCTATAATTCACCCCTCCACTTT,CAGGVGSSYNSPLHF
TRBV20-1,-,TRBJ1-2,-,TGCAGTGCTGACCTGGAGGGCTACACCTTC,CSADLEGYTF
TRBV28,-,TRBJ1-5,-,TGTGCCAGCAGGGGGCTCGGCAATCAGCCCCAGCATTTT,CASRGLGNQPQHF